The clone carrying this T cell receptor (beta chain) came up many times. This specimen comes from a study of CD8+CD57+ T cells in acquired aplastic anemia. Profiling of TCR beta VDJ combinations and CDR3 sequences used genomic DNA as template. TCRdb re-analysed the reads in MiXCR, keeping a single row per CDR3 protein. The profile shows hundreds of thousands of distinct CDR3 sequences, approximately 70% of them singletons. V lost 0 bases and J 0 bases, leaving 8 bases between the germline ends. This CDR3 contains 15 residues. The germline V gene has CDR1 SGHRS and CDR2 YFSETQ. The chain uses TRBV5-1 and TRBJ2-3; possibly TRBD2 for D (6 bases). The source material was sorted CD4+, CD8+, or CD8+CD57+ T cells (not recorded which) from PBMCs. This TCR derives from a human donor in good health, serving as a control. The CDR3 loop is CASSLEAGSTDTQYF. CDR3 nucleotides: TGCGCCAGCAGCTTGGAGGCGGGGAGCACAGATACGCAGTATTTT.